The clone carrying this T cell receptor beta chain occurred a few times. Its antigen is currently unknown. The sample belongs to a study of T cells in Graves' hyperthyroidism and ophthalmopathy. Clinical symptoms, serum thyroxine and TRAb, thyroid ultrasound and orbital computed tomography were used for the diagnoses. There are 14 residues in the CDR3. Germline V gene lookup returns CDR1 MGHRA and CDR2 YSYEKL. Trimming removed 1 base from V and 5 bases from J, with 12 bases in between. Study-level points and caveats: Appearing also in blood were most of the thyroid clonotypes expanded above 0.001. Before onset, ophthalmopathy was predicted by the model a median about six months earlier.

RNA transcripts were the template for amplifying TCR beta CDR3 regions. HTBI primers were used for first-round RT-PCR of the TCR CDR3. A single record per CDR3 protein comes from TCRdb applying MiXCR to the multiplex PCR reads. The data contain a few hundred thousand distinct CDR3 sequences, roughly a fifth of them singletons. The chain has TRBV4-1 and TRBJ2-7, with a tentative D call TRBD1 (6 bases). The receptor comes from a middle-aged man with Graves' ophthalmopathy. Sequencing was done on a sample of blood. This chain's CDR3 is CASSQVRTVDEQYF. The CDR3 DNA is TGCGCCAGCAGCCAAGTTAGGACAGTCGACGAGCAGTACTTC.